This is a list of T cell receptor beta chains from one sample in a study of cytomegalovirus exposure and HLA in healthy donors. Libraries were prepared by immunoSEQ multiplex PCR; TCRdb keeps only in-frame clonotypes and omits some of them. The sample has 80,000 to 95,000 clones, about 69% seen once. Input material: PBMCs. All receptors come from a woman between 18 and 29 years old in good health and CMV-seropositive. Both conserved end residues are part of each CDR3. D genes are given only for firm matches. The size of a clone is reported for some rows only, either as once, few or many, or as a class for expanded clones.

CDR3 DNA | CDR3 protein | clone size | J gene | D gene | V gene
TGTGCCATCAAGGCTTCACTAGCGGGAGCAGATACGCAGTATTTT | CAIKASLAGADTQYF | . | TRBJ2-3 | TRBD2 | TRBV10-3
TGTGCCAGCAGTTTCCTCACGGGGGCCACAGGGGGTGAGACCCAGTACTTC | CASSFLTGATGGETQYF | few | TRBJ2-5 | TRBD1 | TRBV5-4
TGCGCCAGCAGCTGGGGTGGACAGGCTCAAGAGACCCAGTACTTC | CASSWGGQAQETQYF | few | TRBJ2-5 | TRBD1 | TRBV5-1
TGTGCCAGTAGTTTAAACTTGAATGAGCAGTTCTTC | CASSLNLNEQFF | . | TRBJ2-1 | . | TRBV19
TGCGCCAGCAGCCAGACTAGCGGGGGGCCCGGGGAGCTGTTTTTT | CASSQTSGGPGELFF | few | TRBJ2-2 | TRBD2 | TRBV4-3
TGTGCCAGCAGTTTTACATTCGGACAGGCTACAACTAATGAAAAACTGTTTTTT | CASSFTFGQATTNEKLFF | . | TRBJ1-4 | TRBD1 | TRBV28
TGTGCCAGTAGTGACGACAGGGGGATCCACAATGAGCAGTTCTTC | CASSDDRGIHNEQFF | . | TRBJ2-1 | TRBD1 | TRBV19
TGTGCCAGCAGTCGTACGGGACTGGCCTACGAGCAGTACTTC | CASSRTGLAYEQYF | . | TRBJ2-7 | . | TRBV6-5
TGTGCCAGCAGCGGACAGGCCGGAAAGACCTATGGCTACACCTTC | CASSGQAGKTYGYTF | . | TRBJ1-2 | TRBD1 | TRBV5-5
TGTGCCACCAGCAGAGGACAGGACAATCAGCCCCAGCATTTT | CATSRGQDNQPQHF | . | TRBJ1-5 | . | TRBV15
TGTGCCAGCAGCTCGGGACTAGCGGGAGGGTTAACAGATACGCAGTATTTT | CASSSGLAGGLTDTQYF | . | TRBJ2-3 | TRBD2 | TRBV28
TGTGCCAGCAGTCGCTCCGGGACAGGGACAGATGGCTACACCTTC | CASSRSGTGTDGYTF | . | TRBJ1-2 | TRBD1 | TRBV6-1
TGCGCCAGCAGCCAAGTAGCGCCGAGCACAGATACGCAGTATTTT | CASSQVAPSTDTQYF | . | TRBJ2-3 | . | TRBV4-1
TGCGCCAGCAGCTTGGAACTAGCGGGAGAAGAGCAGTACTTC | CASSLELAGEEQYF | . | TRBJ2-5 | TRBD2 | TRBV5-1
TGCAGCGTCGACGGGTTGGCGGGAGGGCTAGGGGATGAGCAGTTCTTC | CSVDGLAGGLGDEQFF | . | TRBJ2-1 | TRBD2 | TRBV29-1
TGTGCCAGCAGCGGAGTGACGGGACAGGGCTACGAGCAGTACTTC | CASSGVTGQGYEQYF | . | TRBJ2-7 | TRBD1 | TRBV5-6
TGTGCCAGCAGCTTGGAAGGGACAGCAATCTACAATGAGCAGTTCTTC | CASSLEGTAIYNEQFF | . | TRBJ2-1 | TRBD1 | TRBV5-6
TGTGCCAGCAGTTTAATCCGATTCGGGACGGGACAGGTCTACGAGCAGTACTTC | CASSLIRFGTGQVYEQYF | . | TRBJ2-7 | TRBD1 | TRBV28
TGTGCCAGCAGCTTCGACAGGAACAATCAGCCCCAGCATTTT | CASSFDRNNQPQHF | . | TRBJ1-5 | . | TRBV11-2
TGTGCCAGCAGCCCTACAGGGGACGGCAATCAGCCCCAGCATTTT | CASSPTGDGNQPQHF | . | TRBJ1-5 | TRBD1 | TRBV7-3
TGTGCCAGTAGTAGACAGGGGACTAATGAAAAACTGTTTTTT | CASSRQGTNEKLFF | . | TRBJ1-4 | TRBD1 | TRBV19
TGTGCCAGCAGCTTGGGTGGCCAGGGGTTTGGGGCCAACGTCCTGACTTTC | CASSLGGQGFGANVLTF | . | TRBJ2-6 | . | TRBV5-6
TGTGCCAGCAGCTATACGGGGGGATCGACCTACGAGCAGTACTTC | CASSYTGGSTYEQYF | . | TRBJ2-7 | TRBD2 | TRBV11-2
TGCGCCAGCAGCCCCGGACTGAACCCCACAGATACGCAGTATTTT | CASSPGLNPTDTQYF | . | TRBJ2-3 | . | TRBV4-3
TGTGCCAGCAGCTATACCGGACAGTTCGGCGGACCTTGGAATGAGCAGTTCTTC | CASSYTGQFGGPWNEQFF | . | TRBJ2-1 | . | TRBV14
TGTGCCAGCACCCATAACGCCTACGAGCAGTACTTC | CASTHNAYEQYF | few | TRBJ2-7 | . | TRBV7-2
TGTGCCAGCAGCTCGAATCCTCTCACTACAGGGGAGAACACCATATATTTT | CASSSNPLTTGENTIYF | . | TRBJ1-3 | TRBD1 | TRBV7-6
TGTGCCAGCAGCCCCCCGGGCGGGGGGGTCACAGATACGCAGTATTTT | CASSPPGGGVTDTQYF | . | TRBJ2-3 | TRBD2 | TRBV7-2
TGCGCCAGCAGCCAAGACCCAGGGATTAGCACCAATGAGCAGTTCTTC | CASSQDPGISTNEQFF | . | TRBJ2-1 | . | TRBV4-3
TGCGCCAGCAGCTCGGGGGGACAGGACTATGGCTACACCTTC | CASSSGGQDYGYTF | . | TRBJ1-2 | TRBD1 | TRBV5-1
TGCGCCAGCAGCCAAGAGGGAATGGGGGCTCAAGAGACCCAGTACTTC | CASSQEGMGAQETQYF | few | TRBJ2-5 | . | TRBV4-3
TGCGCCAGCAGCTTTCCGACAGGGGATGGCTACACCTTC | CASSFPTGDGYTF | . | TRBJ1-2 | TRBD1 | TRBV5-1
TGTGCCAGCAGCCTAGGGACAGGGACCCTCCACACCGGGGAGCTGTTTTTT | CASSLGTGTLHTGELFF | . | TRBJ2-2 | TRBD1 | TRBV5-8
TGCGCCAGCAGCCAAGACTCTAGCGGGAGTGGCGAGCAGTACTTC | CASSQDSSGSGEQYF | . | TRBJ2-7 | TRBD2 | TRBV4-3
TGCGCCAGCAGCCAAGATCCGAGGCGGGTGTTCGTAGGTCCAAATGAGCAGTTCTTC | CASSQDPRRVFVGPNEQFF | few | TRBJ2-1 | . | TRBV4-1
TGTGCCAGCAGCTTGGTGTGGAGGGGGGGAACTGAAGCTTTCTTT | CASSLVWRGGTEAFF | few | TRBJ1-1 | . | TRBV11-3
TGTGCCAGCAGCCAAGGGCAGGGTAACTCCGGGGAGCTGTTTTTT | CASSQGQGNSGELFF | . | TRBJ2-2 | . | TRBV14
TGTGCCACCCTACCGGGGGGGCAAGAAAAACTGTTTTTT | CATLPGGQEKLFF | . | TRBJ1-4 | . | TRBV28
TGCGCCAGCAGCTCCGAGACGGTTTCGGGTGAAGCTTTCTTT | CASSSETVSGEAFF | . | TRBJ1-1 | . | TRBV5-1
TGTGCCAGCAGGGCGGGCTACGGGAAGGAGACCCAGTACTTC | CASRAGYGKETQYF | . | TRBJ2-5 | . | TRBV7-9
TGCGCCAGCAGCCAAGGGACTAGCGCGAAGTTCAATGAGCAGTTCTTC | CASSQGTSAKFNEQFF | few | TRBJ2-1 | TRBD2 | TRBV4-3
TGTGCCAGCAGCCCTCGGGGGGGGGCGGACTACGAGCAGTACTTC | CASSPRGGADYEQYF | few | TRBJ2-7 | TRBD2 | TRBV5-4
TGTGCCAGCACCCAAGTAGCGGGGTTAACCTACAATGAGCAGTTCTTC | CASTQVAGLTYNEQFF | . | TRBJ2-1 | TRBD2 | TRBV6-6
TGTGCCAGCGCCCTCCCCGGAGCCACAGATACGCAGTATTTT | CASALPGATDTQYF | . | TRBJ2-3 | . | TRBV6-5
TGTGCCATCAGTGAGACAATATGGGACAGGGAAACAACTAATGAAAAACTGTTTTTT | CAISETIWDRETTNEKLFF | . | TRBJ1-4 | TRBD1 | TRBV10-3